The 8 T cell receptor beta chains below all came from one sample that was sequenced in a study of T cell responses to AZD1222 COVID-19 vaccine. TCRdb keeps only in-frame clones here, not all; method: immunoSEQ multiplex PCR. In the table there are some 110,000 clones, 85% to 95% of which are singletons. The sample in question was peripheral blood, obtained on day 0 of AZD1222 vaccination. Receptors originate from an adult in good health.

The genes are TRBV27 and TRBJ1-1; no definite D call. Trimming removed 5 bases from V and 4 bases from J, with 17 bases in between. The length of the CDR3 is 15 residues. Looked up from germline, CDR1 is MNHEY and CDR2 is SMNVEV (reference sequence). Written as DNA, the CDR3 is TGTGCCAGCAGTCCCTGGATTGGGGTGGGCACTGAAGCTTTCTTT. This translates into CASSPWIGVGTEAFF.

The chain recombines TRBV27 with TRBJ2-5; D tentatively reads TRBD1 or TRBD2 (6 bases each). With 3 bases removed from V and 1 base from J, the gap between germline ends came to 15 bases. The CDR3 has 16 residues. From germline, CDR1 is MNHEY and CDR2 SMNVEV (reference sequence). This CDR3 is CASSFSAGGGQETQYF. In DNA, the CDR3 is TGTGCCAGCAGTTTCTCGGCAGGAGGGGGCCAAGAGACCCAGTACTTC.

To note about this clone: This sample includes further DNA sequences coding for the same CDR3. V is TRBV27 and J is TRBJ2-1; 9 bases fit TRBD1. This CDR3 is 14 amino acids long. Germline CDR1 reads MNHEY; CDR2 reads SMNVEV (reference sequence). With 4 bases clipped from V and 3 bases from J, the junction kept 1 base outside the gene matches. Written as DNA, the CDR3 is TGTGCCAGCAGTTGGGGACAGGGCTACAATGAGCAGTTCTTC. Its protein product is CASSWGQGYNEQFF.

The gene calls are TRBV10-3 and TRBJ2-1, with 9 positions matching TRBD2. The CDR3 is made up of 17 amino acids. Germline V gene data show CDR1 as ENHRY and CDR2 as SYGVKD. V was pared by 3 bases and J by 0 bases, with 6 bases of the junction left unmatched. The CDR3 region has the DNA TGTGCCATCAGTGACTTCCTTAGCGGGAGCTCCTACAATGAGCAGTTCTTC. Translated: CAISDFLSGSSYNEQFF.

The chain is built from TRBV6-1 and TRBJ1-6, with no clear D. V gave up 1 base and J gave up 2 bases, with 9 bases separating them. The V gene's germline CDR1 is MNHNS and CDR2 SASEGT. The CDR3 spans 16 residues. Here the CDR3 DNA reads TGTGCCAGCAGTGAAGTTGGGCGGCCCTATAATTCACCCCTCCACTTT. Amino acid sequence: CASSEVGRPYNSPLHF.

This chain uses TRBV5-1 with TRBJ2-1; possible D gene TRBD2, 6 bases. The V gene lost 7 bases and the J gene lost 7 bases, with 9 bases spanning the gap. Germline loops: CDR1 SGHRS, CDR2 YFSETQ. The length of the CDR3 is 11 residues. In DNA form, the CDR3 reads TGCGCCAGCTATGGGGGGAATGAGCAGTTCTTC. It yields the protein CASYGGNEQFF.

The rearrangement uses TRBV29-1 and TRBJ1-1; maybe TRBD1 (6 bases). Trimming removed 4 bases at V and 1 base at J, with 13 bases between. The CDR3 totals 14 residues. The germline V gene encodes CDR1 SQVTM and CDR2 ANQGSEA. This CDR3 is CSVVRGIGNTEAFF. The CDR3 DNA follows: TGCAGCGTTGTGAGGGGGATCGGGAACACTGAAGCTTTCTTT.

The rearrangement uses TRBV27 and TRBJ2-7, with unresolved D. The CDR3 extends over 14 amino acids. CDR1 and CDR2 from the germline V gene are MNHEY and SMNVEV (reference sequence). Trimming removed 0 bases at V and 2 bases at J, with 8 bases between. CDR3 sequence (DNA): TGTGCCAGCAGTTTATCCGCCGTGGCCTACGAGCAGTACTTC. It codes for CASSLSAVAYEQYF.